These 14 T cell receptor beta chains came from one sample sequenced in a study of tumor-infiltrating lymphocytes in oesophageal squamous cell carcinoma. TCRdb analysed the PCR reads with MiXCR anew, one entry per CDR3 protein. The data show over 20,000 distinct CDR3 sequences, around a third seen once. Source material: esophageal tumor tissue. The source of these receptors is a female donor with esophageal squamous cell carcinoma.

The chain recombines TRBV7-2 with TRBJ2-1; D not resolved. The closer fit of TRBJ2-7 to the DNA end suggests the J call may be wrong. This CDR3 is 11 amino acids long. Per germline, CDR1 SGHTA and CDR2 FQGNSA. The DNA of the CDR3 is TGTGCCAGCAGCTTAATATCCGAGCAGTACTTC. Translated, it gives CASSLISEQYF.

This clonotype was observed at least ten times. This chain joins TRBV12-3 or TRBV12-4 and TRBJ2-2; the D is unclear. Trimming shortened V by 2 bases and J by 3 bases, and 7 bases separated the two germline ends. This CDR3 is built from 14 residues. The CDR3 spells CASSLIGYTGELFF. The CDR3 DNA reads TGTGCCAGCAGTTTAATAGGCTACACCGGGGAGCTGTTTTTT.

The CDR3 DNA is TGTGCCATCAGTGGACAGCCCGTACACGAGCAGTTCTTC. Translating it yields CAISGQPVHEQFF. The V gene is TRBV10-3, the J gene TRBJ2-1, with D perhaps matching TRBD1 (5 bases). From germline, CDR1 is ENHRY and CDR2 SYGVKD. Trimming left V 4 bases short and J 10 bases short, with 14 bases between. There are 13 residues in the CDR3.

This chain uses TRBV20-1 with TRBJ2-7; 8 bases agree with TRBD2. The J segment lost 2 bases and the V segment lost 5 bases, leaving 14 bases of the junction unmatched. This CDR3 is 16 amino acids long. Germline V gene data show CDR1 as DFQATT and CDR2 as SNEGSKA (reference sequence). The CDR3 DNA reads as TGCAGTGCTTTTAGACTAGCGCCGACCAACCCCTACGAGCAGTACTTC. Translating it yields CSAFRLAPTNPYEQYF.

This chain links TRBV7-8 with TRBJ2-5; tentatively, D is TRBD1 or TRBD2 (5 bases each). The V end was cut by 5 bases, the J end by 11 bases, with 21 bases between. Germline loops: CDR1 SGHVS, CDR2 FQNEAQ. This CDR3 comprises 14 residues. CDR3 region: CASSLRDGVNEQYF. CDR3 in DNA: TGTGCCAGCAGCCTCCGGGACGGAGTCAATGAGCAGTACTTC. Full variable domain (remainder filled in from reference TRBV7-8 and TRBJ2-5): GAGVSQSPRYKVAKRGQDVALRCDPISGHVSLFWYQQALGQGPEFLTYFQNEAQLDKSGLPSDRFFAERPEGSVSTLKIQRTQQEDSAVYLCASSLRDGVNEQYFGPGTRLLVL.

V is TRBV7-9 and J is TRBJ2-1, with 12 nucleotides matching TRBD1. CDR1 is SEHNR, CDR2 FQNEAQ, per germline (reference sequence). The CDR3 length is 15 residues. The V gene end was trimmed by 5 bases and the J gene end by 12 bases; junction bases not matched to a gene: 11. CDR3 in amino acids: CASSPGTGGGISQFF. DNA for the CDR3: TGTGCCAGCAGCCCCGGGACAGGGGGCGGAATATCGCAGTTCTTC.

Concerning this clonotype itself: One junction end disagrees with the germline gene, perhaps due to a read error. J is TRBJ1-6 and V is TRBV28; the D is unclear. The CDR3 totals 14 residues. Germline CDR1 and CDR2: MDHEN and SYDVKM. Here the CDR3 reads CASTEGSYNSPLHF. The CDR3 bases are TGTGCCAGCACGGAAGGCTCCTATAATTCACCCCTCCACTTC.

J is TRBJ2-1 and V is TRBV12-5; the D call may be TRBD1 or TRBD2 (5 bases each). Germline CDR1 LGHNT, CDR2 FRNRAP. CDR3 length: 14 residues. The V gene lost 2 bases and the J gene lost 3 bases, with 8 bases spanning the gap. The CDR3 nucleotides are TGTGCTAGTGGTTTGCCGGGGCTCTACAATGAGCAGTTCTTC. Translating gives CASGLPGLYNEQFF.

As concerns this clonotype: This may be a read error, as it is one base from a much larger clone. This chain joins TRBV14 and TRBJ2-1; 13 bases line up with TRBD2. The CDR3 loop spans 19 amino acids. V gave up 1 base and J gave up 11 bases; unmatched junction bases: 17. Germline-derived CDR1 and CDR2 are SGHDN and FVKESK. CDR3 DNA sequence: TGTGCCAGCAGCCAAGGGACAGGACTAGCGGGAGAGGGGCTAGAGAAGCAGTTCTTC. It yields the protein CASSQGTGLAGEGLEKQFF.

This clonotype appeared a few times. The V call is TRBV7-2, the J call TRBJ2-1, with unresolved D. The CDR3 runs 15 residues. Trimming cost V 3 bases and J 0 bases, with 9 bases left between them. The germline gives CDR1 SGHTA, CDR2 FQGNSA. DNA of the CDR3: TGTGCCAGCAGCTTGGTAAAGGGCTCCTACAATGAGCAGTTCTTC. It is translated as CASSLVKGSYNEQFF.

The V and J genes are TRBV7-3 and TRBJ2-1; D gene ambiguous. The DNA end is a closer match to TRBJ2-7, so the J assignment may be wrong. The CDR3 has 16 amino acids. Germline V gene lookup returns CDR1 SGHTA and CDR2 FQGTGA. The CDR3 loop reads CASSYRPHEMSYEQYF. Here the CDR3 DNA reads TGTGCCAGCAGCTACCGACCCCACGAAATGTCCTACGAGCAGTACTTC.

At least ten counts were recorded for this clonotype. This may come from a read error, since a much larger clone is one base off. The chain couples TRBV10-3 to TRBJ2-7; 12 bases align to TRBD2. This CDR3 contains 15 residues. The V gene end was trimmed by 8 bases and the J gene end by 7 bases; junction bases not matched to a gene: 12. The germline gives CDR1 ENHRY, CDR2 SYGVKD. The CDR3 DNA reads as TGTGCCATCGGGGGACTAGCGGGCGCTTACAATGAGCAGTACTTC. This codes for CAIGGLAGAYNEQYF.

The gene calls are TRBV3-1 and TRBJ2-5; 11 bases match TRBD2. Matching the DNA end better, TRBJ2-7 makes the J call doubtful. The CDR3 sequence is 16 residues long. The germline CDR1 and CDR2 sequences are LGHDT and YNNKEL (reference sequence). Written as DNA, the CDR3 is TGTGCCAGCAGCCTTCGGACTAGCGGGTTATCCTACGAGCAGTACTTC. Its translation is CASSLRTSGLSYEQYF.

CDR3 loop: CASGPLSGPQHF. The CDR3 bases are TGTGCCAGTGGGCCCCTTTCCGGTCCCCAGCATTTT. This chain uses TRBV19 with TRBJ1-5, with D unresolved. Germline CDR1 reads LNHDA; CDR2 reads SQIVND (reference sequence). V was trimmed by 8 bases and J by 10 bases, leaving 15 bases between them. The CDR3 covers 12 residues.